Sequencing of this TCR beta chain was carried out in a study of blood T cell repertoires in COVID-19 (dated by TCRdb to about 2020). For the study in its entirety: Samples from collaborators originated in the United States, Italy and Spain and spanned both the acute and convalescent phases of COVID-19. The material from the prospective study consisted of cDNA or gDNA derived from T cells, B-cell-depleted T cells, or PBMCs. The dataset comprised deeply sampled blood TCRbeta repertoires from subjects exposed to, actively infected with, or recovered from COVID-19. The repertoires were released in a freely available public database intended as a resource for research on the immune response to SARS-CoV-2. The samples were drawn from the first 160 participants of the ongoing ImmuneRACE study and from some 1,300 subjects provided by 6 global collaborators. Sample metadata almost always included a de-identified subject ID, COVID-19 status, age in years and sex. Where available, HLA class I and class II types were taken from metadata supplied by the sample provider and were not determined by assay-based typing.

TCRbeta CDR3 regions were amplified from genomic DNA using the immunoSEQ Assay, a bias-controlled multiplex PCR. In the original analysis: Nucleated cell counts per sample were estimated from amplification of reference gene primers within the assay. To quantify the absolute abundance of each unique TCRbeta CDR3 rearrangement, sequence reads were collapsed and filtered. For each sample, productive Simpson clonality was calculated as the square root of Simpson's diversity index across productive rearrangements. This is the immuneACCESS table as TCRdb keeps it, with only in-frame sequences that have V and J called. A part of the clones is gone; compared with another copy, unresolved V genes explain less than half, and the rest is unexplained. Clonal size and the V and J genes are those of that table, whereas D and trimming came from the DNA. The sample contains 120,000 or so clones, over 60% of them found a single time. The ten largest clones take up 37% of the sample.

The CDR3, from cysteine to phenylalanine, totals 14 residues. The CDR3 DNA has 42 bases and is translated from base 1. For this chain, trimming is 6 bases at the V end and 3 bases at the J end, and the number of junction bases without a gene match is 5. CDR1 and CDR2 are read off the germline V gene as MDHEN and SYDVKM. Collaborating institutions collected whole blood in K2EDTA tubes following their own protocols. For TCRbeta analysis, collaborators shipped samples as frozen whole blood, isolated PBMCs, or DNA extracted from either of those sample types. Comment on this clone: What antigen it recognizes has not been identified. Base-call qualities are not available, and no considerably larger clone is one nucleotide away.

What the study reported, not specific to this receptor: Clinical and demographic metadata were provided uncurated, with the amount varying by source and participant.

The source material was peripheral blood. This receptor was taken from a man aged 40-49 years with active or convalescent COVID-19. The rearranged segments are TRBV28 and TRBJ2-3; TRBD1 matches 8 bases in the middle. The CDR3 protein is CASSGTGKTDTQYF. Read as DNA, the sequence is TGTGCCAGCAGCGGGACAGGTAAAACAGATACGCAGTATTTT.